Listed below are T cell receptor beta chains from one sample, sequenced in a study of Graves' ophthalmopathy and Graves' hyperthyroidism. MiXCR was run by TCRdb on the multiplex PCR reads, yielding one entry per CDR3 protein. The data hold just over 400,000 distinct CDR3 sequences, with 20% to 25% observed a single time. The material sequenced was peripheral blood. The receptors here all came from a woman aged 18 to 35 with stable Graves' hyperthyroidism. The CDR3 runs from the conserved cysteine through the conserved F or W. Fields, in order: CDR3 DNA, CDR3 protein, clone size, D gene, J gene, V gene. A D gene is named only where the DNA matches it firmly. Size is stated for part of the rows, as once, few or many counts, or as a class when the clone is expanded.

CDR3nt: TGTGCCAGCAGTGAAAGCGAGGGTGGGACTGAAGCTTTCTTT; CDR3aa: CASSESEGGTEAFF; abundance: many; d_gene: .; j_gene: TRBJ1-1; v_gene: TRBV6-4
CDR3nt: TGCAGTGCTAGAGATCAAGGGAATGCCTACGAGCAGTACTTC; CDR3aa: CSARDQGNAYEQYF; abundance: many; d_gene: .; j_gene: TRBJ2-7; v_gene: TRBV20-1
CDR3nt: TGTGCCAGCAGCTCGCTAGCGGGACATTACGAGCAGTACTTC; CDR3aa: CASSSLAGHYEQYF; abundance: many; d_gene: TRBD2; j_gene: TRBJ2-7; v_gene: TRBV7-8
CDR3nt: TGTGCCAGCAGTTATCAGTGGGGAGGGGATTCACCCCTCCACTTT; CDR3aa: CASSYQWGGDSPLHF; abundance: many; d_gene: .; j_gene: TRBJ1-6; v_gene: TRBV6-5
CDR3nt: TGTGCCAGCAGTCCAGCGCATGGGAACACCGGGGAGCTGTTTTTT; CDR3aa: CASSPAHGNTGELFF; abundance: many; d_gene: .; j_gene: TRBJ2-2; v_gene: TRBV6-1
CDR3nt: TGTGCCAGCAGAACAGGGGGCGCACTGGGCACTGAAGCTTTCTTT; CDR3aa: CASRTGGALGTEAFF; abundance: many; d_gene: TRBD1; j_gene: TRBJ1-1; v_gene: TRBV12-3/TRBV12-4
CDR3nt: TGTGCCAGCTCACCAGGACAGGGCCACGGCTATGGCTACACCTTC; CDR3aa: CASSPGQGHGYGYTF; abundance: few; d_gene: TRBD1; j_gene: TRBJ1-2; v_gene: TRBV18
CDR3nt: TGTGCCAGCAGTCCACATAACTACGAGCAGTACTTC; CDR3aa: CASSPHNYEQYF; abundance: many; d_gene: .; j_gene: TRBJ2-7; v_gene: TRBV6-2/TRBV6-3
CDR3nt: TGTGCCAGCAGCGCTTACGGGACATTTGCTGAAGCTTTCTTT; CDR3aa: CASSAYGTFAEAFF; abundance: .; d_gene: .; j_gene: TRBJ1-1; v_gene: TRBV13
CDR3nt: TGTGCCACTCAAGCCCAGGGGAGGGACACTGAAGCTTTCTTT; CDR3aa: CATQAQGRDTEAFF; abundance: many; d_gene: .; j_gene: TRBJ1-1; v_gene: TRBV19
CDR3nt: TGCAGTGCTAGACGTGGGGGAAACACCATATATTTT; CDR3aa: CSARRGGNTIYF; abundance: .; d_gene: .; j_gene: TRBJ1-3; v_gene: TRBV20-1
CDR3nt: TGTGCCAGCAGCTTCAGTTTCGAGACCCAGTACTTC; CDR3aa: CASSFSFETQYF; abundance: many; d_gene: .; j_gene: TRBJ2-5; v_gene: TRBV7-2
CDR3nt: TGCAGTGCTAGTCGGCCTCCTAGCAATCAGCCCCAGCATTTT; CDR3aa: CSASRPPSNQPQHF; abundance: many; d_gene: .; j_gene: TRBJ1-5; v_gene: TRBV20-1
CDR3nt: TGTGCCAGCTCACCGGGGGACAGGGGAGCCTACGAGCAGTACTTC; CDR3aa: CASSPGDRGAYEQYF; abundance: .; d_gene: TRBD1; j_gene: TRBJ2-7; v_gene: TRBV18
CDR3nt: TGTGCCAGCAGTTTAGGTCAGTGGGCCGAGCAGTACTTC; CDR3aa: CASSLGQWAEQYF; abundance: many; d_gene: .; j_gene: TRBJ2-7; v_gene: TRBV12-3/TRBV12-4
CDR3nt: TGTGCCAGCAAAGGGGTTCTCGGCTGGGCGGAGACCCAGTACTTC; CDR3aa: CASKGVLGWAETQYF; abundance: .; d_gene: .; j_gene: TRBJ2-5; v_gene: TRBV12-3/TRBV12-4
CDR3nt: TGTGCCAGCAGCTTTAGCTCGACTAGCGGGTACTACGAGCAGTACTTC; CDR3aa: CASSFSSTSGYYEQYF; abundance: .; d_gene: TRBD2; j_gene: TRBJ2-7; v_gene: TRBV7-2
CDR3nt: TGTGCCAGCAGCTTAAACGGGGGTGACACTGAAGCTTTCTTT; CDR3aa: CASSLNGGDTEAFF; abundance: .; d_gene: .; j_gene: TRBJ1-1; v_gene: TRBV7-8
CDR3nt: TGTGCCTGCTCAACCCTAGGCACAGGGAGCTATGGCTACACCTTC; CDR3aa: CACSTLGTGSYGYTF; abundance: many; d_gene: .; j_gene: TRBJ1-2; v_gene: TRBV30
CDR3nt: TGTGCCAGCACCCTAAACGAGGAGGGTCCTGAAGCTTTCTTT; CDR3aa: CASTLNEEGPEAFF; abundance: .; d_gene: .; j_gene: TRBJ1-1; v_gene: TRBV13
CDR3nt: TGTGCCAGCAGTGACGGACCGTTGGGCAATCAGCCCCAGCATTTT; CDR3aa: CASSDGPLGNQPQHF; abundance: .; d_gene: .; j_gene: TRBJ1-5; v_gene: TRBV6-1
CDR3nt: TGTGCCAGCAGCTTACCCGGGACAGGGGGATCTTCACCCCTCCACTTT; CDR3aa: CASSLPGTGGSSPLHF; abundance: many; d_gene: TRBD1; j_gene: TRBJ1-6; v_gene: TRBV13
CDR3nt: TGTGCCAGCAGCTTGGATGGCAACCTGGCCGCCAAAAACATTCAGTACTTC; CDR3aa: CASSLDGNLAAKNIQYF; abundance: many; d_gene: .; j_gene: TRBJ2-4; v_gene: TRBV5-6
CDR3nt: TGTGCCAGCAGTTTGGCAGACAGGGAGGGAAACGAGCAGTACTTC; CDR3aa: CASSLADREGNEQYF; abundance: many; d_gene: .; j_gene: TRBJ2-7; v_gene: TRBV28
CDR3nt: TGTGCCAGCAGTCAAAGGACGGGATCTCCACATGGCTACACCTTC; CDR3aa: CASSQRTGSPHGYTF; abundance: .; d_gene: .; j_gene: TRBJ1-2; v_gene: TRBV12-3/TRBV12-4
CDR3nt: TGTGCCAGCAGCGGGACAGCGCTCGAAGCTTTCTTT; CDR3aa: CASSGTALEAFF; abundance: many; d_gene: TRBD1; j_gene: TRBJ1-1; v_gene: TRBV6-5
CDR3nt: TGTGCCAGCGCTCCGCTATATAGCAATCAGCCCCAGCATTTT; CDR3aa: CASAPLYSNQPQHF; abundance: many; d_gene: .; j_gene: TRBJ1-5; v_gene: TRBV6-1
CDR3nt: TGCGCCAGCAGCGGATTTACCGGGGAGCTGTTTTTT; CDR3aa: CASSGFTGELFF; abundance: many; d_gene: .; j_gene: TRBJ2-2; v_gene: TRBV5-1
CDR3nt: TGTGCCAGCAGCTTATGGGAGTCCCCGGACGAGCGGTACTTC; CDR3aa: CASSLWESPDERYF; abundance: many; d_gene: .; j_gene: TRBJ2-7; v_gene: TRBV7-6
CDR3nt: TGTGCCAGCTCACCCTCCTTGGGCCTCGGCGGCTACACCTTC; CDR3aa: CASSPSLGLGGYTF; abundance: many; d_gene: .; j_gene: TRBJ1-2; v_gene: TRBV18
CDR3nt: TGCAGTGCTATGCGGGGAGTGGAGACCCAGTACTTC; CDR3aa: CSAMRGVETQYF; abundance: once; d_gene: .; j_gene: TRBJ2-5; v_gene: TRBV20-1
CDR3nt: TGCGCCAGCGGGGGCTCTGGAAACACCATATATTTT; CDR3aa: CASGGSGNTIYF; abundance: many; d_gene: .; j_gene: TRBJ1-3; v_gene: TRBV10-2
CDR3nt: TGTGCCTGGGGGAGGGGTCTAGCGATGGTCAAAAACATTAAGTACTTC; CDR3aa: CAWGRGLAMVKNIKYF; abundance: few; d_gene: TRBD2; j_gene: TRBJ2-4; v_gene: TRBV30
CDR3nt: TGCAGTGCTAAACGACCGCGGACAGGGTCCGGGGAGCTGTTTTTT; CDR3aa: CSAKRPRTGSGELFF; abundance: .; d_gene: TRBD1; j_gene: TRBJ2-2; v_gene: TRBV20-1
CDR3nt: TGTGCCAGCAGGTCGTCAGCCGGGACTACCTACGAGCAGTACTTC; CDR3aa: CASRSSAGTTYEQYF; abundance: many; d_gene: TRBD2; j_gene: TRBJ2-7; v_gene: TRBV7-9
CDR3nt: TGTGCCAGCAGCACCCCAGGGATACACGAGCAGTACTTC; CDR3aa: CASSTPGIHEQYF; abundance: many; d_gene: .; j_gene: TRBJ2-7; v_gene: TRBV13
CDR3nt: TGCAGTGCTACCCGGGACAGGGGGATGGAGACCCAGTACTTC; CDR3aa: CSATRDRGMETQYF; abundance: many; d_gene: TRBD1; j_gene: TRBJ2-5; v_gene: TRBV20-1
CDR3nt: TGCGCCAGCAGCCAAGGACCTGGGGGGTACGAGCAGTACTTC; CDR3aa: CASSQGPGGYEQYF; abundance: few; d_gene: .; j_gene: TRBJ2-7; v_gene: TRBV4-1
CDR3nt: TGTGCCAGCAGCCTCCGGGACAGGCTAACCTACGAGCAGTACTTC; CDR3aa: CASSLRDRLTYEQYF; abundance: many; d_gene: TRBD1; j_gene: TRBJ2-7; v_gene: TRBV3-1
CDR3nt: TGTGCCAGTAGTATAAGTGGCAGGGTCACTGAAGCTTTCTTT; CDR3aa: CASSISGRVTEAFF; abundance: many; d_gene: .; j_gene: TRBJ1-1; v_gene: TRBV19
CDR3nt: TGCGCCAGCAGTGATGACAGGACCCGCGACGGCTACACCTTC; CDR3aa: CASSDDRTRDGYTF; abundance: many; d_gene: .; j_gene: TRBJ1-2; v_gene: TRBV10-2
CDR3nt: TGCAGTGCCTTAGTAAATCGGGGAGGTTATGGCTACACCTTC; CDR3aa: CSALVNRGGYGYTF; abundance: many; d_gene: .; j_gene: TRBJ1-2; v_gene: TRBV20-1
CDR3nt: TGTGCCATCAGTGAGTCCGGGGTCCCTGAAGCTTTCTTT; CDR3aa: CAISESGVPEAFF; abundance: many; d_gene: .; j_gene: TRBJ1-1; v_gene: TRBV10-3
CDR3nt: TGTGCCAGCAGCAGACAGGGTAGCGACGAGCAGTACTTC; CDR3aa: CASSRQGSDEQYF; abundance: .; d_gene: TRBD1; j_gene: TRBJ2-7; v_gene: TRBV12-3/TRBV12-4
CDR3nt: TGTGCCAGCAGAGCATTCGACCCGGGACTCAACACCGGGGAGCTGTTTTTT; CDR3aa: CASRAFDPGLNTGELFF; abundance: few; d_gene: .; j_gene: TRBJ2-2; v_gene: TRBV6-1